This T cell receptor beta chain appears in the sequencing data of a study of blood T cell repertoires in COVID-19. Study overall: COVID-19 samples from acute and convalescent phases originated in the United States, Italy and Spain. The cDNA or gDNA used as material had been derived from T cells, B-cell-depleted T cells, or PBMCs.

The sample holds one count of this clone. Seattle patients were enrolled while actively infected and followed longitudinally. This CDR3 is 15 amino acids long. Germline CDR1 KGHDR, CDR2 SFDVKD. Trimming stripped 3 bases from V and 2 bases from J, with 11 bases between. Original processing methods: Amplification of reference gene primers provided the estimated nucleated cell counts. Measured with immunoSEQ multiplex PCR; TCRdb has only the in-frame clones, and not every one. That table gives V, J and clone size, and the DNA gave D and trimming. Of about 160,000 clones in the sample, around 93% are singletons; the top ten hold around 4.6%.

The clonotype was recovered from a man aged 25 to 40 with COVID-19, enrolled during active disease. Source material: peripheral blood. The chain employs TRBV24-1 and TRBJ2-3; no clear D gene. The CDR3 protein is CATSDGHSLTDTQYF. As DNA, the CDR3 is TGTGCCACCAGTGATGGGCACTCGCTCACAGATACGCAGTATTTT.